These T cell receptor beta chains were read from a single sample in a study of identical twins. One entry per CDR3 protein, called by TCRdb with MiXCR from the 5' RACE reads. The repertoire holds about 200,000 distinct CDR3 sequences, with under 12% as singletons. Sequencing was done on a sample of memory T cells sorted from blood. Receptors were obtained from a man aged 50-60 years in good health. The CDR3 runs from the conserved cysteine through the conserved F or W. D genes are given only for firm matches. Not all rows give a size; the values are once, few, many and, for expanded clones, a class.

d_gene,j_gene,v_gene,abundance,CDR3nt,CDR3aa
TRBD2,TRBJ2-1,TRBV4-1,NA,TGCGCCAGCAGCCAAGATCCGGAGATAGCGGGGATTGAGCAGTTCTTC,CASSQDPEIAGIEQFF
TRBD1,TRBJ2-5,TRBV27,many,TGTGCCAGCAGTTTAAGGGACAGCCAAGAGACCCAGTACTTC,CASSLRDSQETQYF
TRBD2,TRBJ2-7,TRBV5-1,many,TGCGCCAGCAGCTTTAGTAGCGGGAGTGACGAGCAGTACTTC,CASSFSSGSDEQYF
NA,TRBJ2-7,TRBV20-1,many,TGCAGTGCTAGAGTTGACAGGACCTCCTACGAGCAGTACTTC,CSARVDRTSYEQYF
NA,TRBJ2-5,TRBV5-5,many,TGTGCCAGCAGCTTGTCGGCGTACCAAGAGACCCAGTACTTC,CASSLSAYQETQYF
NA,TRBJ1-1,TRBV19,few,TGTGCCAGTAGTATTCCCGGTCTGGACACTGAAGCTTTCTTT,CASSIPGLDTEAFF
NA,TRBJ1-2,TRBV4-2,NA,TGTGCCAGCAGCAAAACAGGAGTCTATGGCTACACCTTC,CASSKTGVYGYTF
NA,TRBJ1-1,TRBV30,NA,TGTGCCTGGAGTGGGGGGGGCAGGGGTTACACTGAAGCTTTCTTT,CAWSGGGRGYTEAFF
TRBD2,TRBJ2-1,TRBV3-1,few,TGTGCCAGCAGCCAAGACCCGGGACTAGCGTCCAATGAGCAGTTCTTC,CASSQDPGLASNEQFF
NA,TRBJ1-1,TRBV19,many,TGTGCCAGTAGTATCAATGGGATCACTGAAGCTTTCTTT,CASSINGITEAFF
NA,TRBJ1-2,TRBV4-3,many,TGCGCCAGCAGCCAAAGCCGGGGGGGAAGTGGCTACACCTTC,CASSQSRGGSGYTF
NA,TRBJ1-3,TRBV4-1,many,TGCGCCAGCAGCCAAACCTTTACTGGAAACACCATATATTTT,CASSQTFTGNTIYF
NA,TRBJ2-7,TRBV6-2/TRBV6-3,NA,TGTGCCAGCAGCGGGACAAGTTCGACGAATACCTACGAGCAGTACTTC,CASSGTSSTNTYEQYF
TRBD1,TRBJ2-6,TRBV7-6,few,TGTGCCAGCAGCTGGGACAGGGGACGTTCTGGGGCCAACGTCCTGACTTTC,CASSWDRGRSGANVLTF
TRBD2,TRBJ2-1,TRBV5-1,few,TGCGCCAGCAGCTTCAGCGGGAGCTCCTACAATGAGCAGTTCTTC,CASSFSGSSYNEQFF
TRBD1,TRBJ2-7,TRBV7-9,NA,TGTGCCAGCAGCTCTACCGGGACAGCTACCTACGAGCAGTACTTC,CASSSTGTATYEQYF
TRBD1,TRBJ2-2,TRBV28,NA,TGTGCCAGCCGACGACAGGGGATCGGGGAGCTGTTTTTT,CASRRQGIGELFF
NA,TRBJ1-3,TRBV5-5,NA,TGTGCCAGCAGCTTACCCTCTGGAAACACCATATATTTT,CASSLPSGNTIYF
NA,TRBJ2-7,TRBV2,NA,TGTGCCAGCGGCCGGGAGTCGGAACGCCTTGGCGACGAGCAGTACTTC,CASGRESERLGDEQYF
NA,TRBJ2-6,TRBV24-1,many,TGTGCCACCGGCGAACTGAGCTCTGGGGCCAACGTCCTGACTTTC,CATGELSSGANVLTF
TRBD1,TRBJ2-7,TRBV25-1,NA,TGTGCCACCGTAGGTGACAGGGGTTACGAGCAGTACTTC,CATVGDRGYEQYF
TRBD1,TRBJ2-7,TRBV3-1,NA,TGTGCCAGCAGGGGGACAGGGAGCAACGAGCAGTACTTC,CASRGTGSNEQYF
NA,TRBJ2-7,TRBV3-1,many,TGTGCCAGCAGCCAAGATTTGGACAGTCTCTCCTTGCAGTACTTC,CASSQDLDSLSLQYF
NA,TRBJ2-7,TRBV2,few,TGTGCCAGCAGTAAAAAGGGCTACGAGCAGTACTTC,CASSKKGYEQYF
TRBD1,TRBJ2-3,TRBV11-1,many,TGTGCCAGCAGCTCGCCTTGGGCAGTGACAGGGAGCACAGATACGCAGTATTTT,CASSSPWAVTGSTDTQYF
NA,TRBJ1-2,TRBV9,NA,TGTGCCACCAGCTCGTATGGCTACACCTTC,CATSSYGYTF
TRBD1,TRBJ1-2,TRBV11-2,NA,TGTGCCAGCAGCTTAGTTTCTTGGGACAGCAAATCTAACTATGGCTACACCTTC,CASSLVSWDSKSNYGYTF
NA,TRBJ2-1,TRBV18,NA,TGTGCCAGCTCACCACTGCATCCTTACAATGAGCAGTTCTTC,CASSPLHPYNEQFF
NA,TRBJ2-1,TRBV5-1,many,TGCGCCAGCAGCACCTTCGGGGGAGGTGAGCAGTTCTTC,CASSTFGGGEQFF